This T cell receptor (beta chain) was identified during a study of blood T cell repertoires in COVID-19. Study-level information: COVID-19 samples from acute and convalescent phases originated in the United States, Italy and Spain. T cells, B-cell-depleted T cells, or PBMCs supplied cDNA or gDNA.

Per the original methods: How many nucleated cells were present was estimated from reference gene primer amplification. Sequencing was performed with immunoSEQ multiplex PCR; in TCRdb, only in-frame clones are kept and a portion is missing. That table supplies the V and J calls and clone size; D and trimming were determined from the DNA. The table shows roughly 160,000 clones, with roughly 84% occurring only once. Germline V gives CDR1 SGHRS, CDR2 YFSETQ. The CDR3 has 15 amino acids. V shed 0 bases, J shed 2 bases, and the junction held 2 bases outside the gene matches. The TCR sequence derives from a man between 18 and 35 years old with active or convalescent COVID-19. The chain carries TRBV5-1 and TRBJ1-2, with 9 nucleotides matching TRBD1. Source material: peripheral blood. The CDR3 here is CASSLGDRENYGYTF. The CDR3 nucleotides read TGCGCCAGCAGCTTGGGGGACAGGGAAAACTATGGCTACACCTTC.